A selection of T cell receptor beta chains follows, all from one sample in a study of T cell changes during pregnancy in multiple sclerosis. Some clones are missing from TCRdb's copy, which holds only in-frame ones; the method was immunoSEQ multiplex PCR. The sample has tens of thousands of clones, roughly 93% seen once. Sequenced material: peripheral blood, taken in the second trimester of pregnancy. The source is a female donor with multiple sclerosis, enrolled in a pregnancy study. Each CDR3 is given with its conserved first and last residue. Fields, in order: clone size, J gene, D gene, CDR3 length, V gene, CDR3 DNA, CDR3 protein. A D gene is named only where the DNA matches it firmly. Expanded clones are given a class, and other clones once, few, many or no size at all.

clone size: NA; J gene: TRBJ1-1; D gene: NA; CDR3 length: 12; V gene: TRBV14; CDR3 DNA: TGTGCCAGCAGCCAAGTGAGGAATGAAGCTTTCTTT; CDR3 protein: CASSQVRNEAFF
clone size: NA; J gene: TRBJ1-1; D gene: TRBD1; CDR3 length: 14; V gene: TRBV13; CDR3 DNA: TGTGCCAGCAGCTTGCAGGGGGCCGGCACTGAAGCTTTCTTT; CDR3 protein: CASSLQGAGTEAFF
clone size: NA; J gene: TRBJ2-1; D gene: TRBD1; CDR3 length: 15; V gene: TRBV13; CDR3 DNA: TGTGCCAGCAGCCAGGGACAGGGGGGCCACAATGAGCAGTTCTTC; CDR3 protein: CASSQGQGGHNEQFF
clone size: NA; J gene: TRBJ1-2; D gene: NA; CDR3 length: 16; V gene: TRBV11-2; CDR3 DNA: TGTGCCAGCAGCTCATTCGCTCGAGGGCTCTACTATGGCTACACCTTC; CDR3 protein: CASSSFARGLYYGYTF
clone size: NA; J gene: TRBJ2-7; D gene: NA; CDR3 length: 12; V gene: TRBV13; CDR3 DNA: TGTGCCAGCAGCTTACCGGGATACGAGCAGTACTTC; CDR3 protein: CASSLPGYEQYF
clone size: NA; J gene: TRBJ2-7; D gene: TRBD2; CDR3 length: 14; V gene: TRBV4-1; CDR3 DNA: TGCGCCAGCAGCCCGGCGGGGGGCTTGGGCGAGCAGTACTTC; CDR3 protein: CASSPAGGLGEQYF
clone size: once; J gene: TRBJ2-7; D gene: NA; CDR3 length: 11; V gene: TRBV29-1; CDR3 DNA: TGCAGCGTCCCTGACAGCGGGGAGCAGTACTTC; CDR3 protein: CSVPDSGEQYF
clone size: NA; J gene: TRBJ2-5; D gene: TRBD2; CDR3 length: 16; V gene: TRBV5-1; CDR3 DNA: TGCGCCAGCAGCGCCCTAGCGGGGGGCGCCCAAGAGACCCAGTACTTC; CDR3 protein: CASSALAGGAQETQYF
clone size: NA; J gene: TRBJ2-5; D gene: TRBD1; CDR3 length: 15; V gene: TRBV2; CDR3 DNA: TGTGCCAGCTTGTGGACAGGGATGGGTAGAGAGACCCAGTACTTC; CDR3 protein: CASLWTGMGRETQYF
clone size: once; J gene: TRBJ2-3; D gene: NA; CDR3 length: 16; V gene: TRBV7-6; CDR3 DNA: TGTGCCAGCAGCTTAGGGACAGCCTCTAGCACAGATACGCAGTATTTT; CDR3 protein: CASSLGTASSTDTQYF
clone size: NA; J gene: TRBJ2-2; D gene: TRBD1; CDR3 length: 16; V gene: TRBV7-9; CDR3 DNA: TGTGCCAGCAGCTTGAAGGGGGCCTTGAACACCGGGGAGCTGTTTTTT; CDR3 protein: CASSLKGALNTGELFF